The 23 T cell receptor beta chains presented below share a single source sample, sequenced in a study of shared clonotypes between healthy human individuals (dated by TCRdb to about 2020). Library construction relied on the immunoSEQ multiplex PCR assay. TCRdb mirrors the immuneACCESS table, restricted to in-frame sequences. Some clones are absent from its copies; in checked studies, under half trace to an unresolved V gene, and the reason for the others is unknown. This sample has a few million clones in its table, and nearly 97% of those were observed once. More than 0.1% of the sample rests with the top ten. Sequencing was done on a sample of naive CD4+ T cells sorted from blood. The meaning of the sample's cell subset or site label: CD45RA+ positively selected. These receptors came from a man aged 18 to 35 in good health.

The V and J genes are TRBV7-9 and TRBJ2-3, with a possible D match to TRBD2 (6 bases). The CDR3 totals 13 residues. CDR1 is SEHNR, CDR2 FQNEAQ, per germline (reference sequence). V gave up 5 bases and J gave up 5 bases, with 11 bases separating them. In DNA, the CDR3 is TGTGCCAGCAGCGGGCGGAGGGAAGATACGCAGTATTTT. It codes for CASSGRREDTQYF.

The chain uses TRBV7-2 and TRBJ2-7; 10 bases agree with TRBD2. Germline-derived CDR1 and CDR2 are SGHTA and FQGNSA. The CDR3 covers 16 residues. Losses at the gene ends were 1 base for V and 3 bases for J; bases not matched to a gene: 6. The CDR3 DNA is TGTGCCAGCAGCTTAGAGCGAGCGGGAGGGGGCTACGAGCAGTACTTC. This codes for CASSLERAGGGYEQYF.

This clone was recorded once. J is TRBJ1-6 and V is TRBV28; D gene ambiguous. The CDR3 loop spans 13 amino acids. The germline CDR1 and CDR2 sequences are MDHEN and SYDVKM. Trimming left V 5 bases short and J 7 bases short, with 9 bases between. The CDR3 region is CASSIQSNSPLHF. The DNA of the CDR3 is TGTGCCAGCAGTATACAGTCAAATTCACCCCTCCACTTT.

This chain uses TRBV4-2 with TRBJ2-1, with 7 bases aligning to TRBD2. There are 17 residues in the CDR3. Trimming at V came to 0 bases and at J to 0 bases, leaving 5 bases not matched to a gene. Germline V CDR1 and CDR2: LGHNA, YNFKEQ. CDR3 bases: TGTGCCAGCAGCCAAGATATTAGCGGGCCCTCCTACAATGAGCAGTTCTTC. Its protein product is CASSQDISGPSYNEQFF.

V is TRBV4-2 and J is TRBJ2-2; the match to TRBD2 covers 13 bases. The CDR3 runs 17 residues. CDR1 LGHNA and CDR2 YNFKEQ come from the germline V gene. The ends lost 5 bases at V and 7 bases at J; junction bases unmatched: 10. The CDR3 bases are TGTGCCAGCAGCATAACCGGGACTAGCGGGAACGACGGGGAGCTGTTTTTT. The encoded protein is CASSITGTSGNDGELFF.

The rearrangement joins TRBV28 to TRBJ2-7; no definite D call. Trimming removed 4 bases at V and 2 bases at J, with 15 bases between. Germline values: CDR1 MDHEN, CDR2 SYDVKM. The CDR3 contains 15 residues. CDR3 in amino acids: CASSSITDGTYEQYF. Written as DNA, the CDR3 is TGTGCCAGCAGTTCCATCACGGACGGAACCTACGAGCAGTACTTC.

This chain connects TRBV6-1 to TRBJ1-2, with D unresolved. This CDR3 region has 15 residues. Trimming cost V 7 bases and J 7 bases, with 22 bases left between them. CDR1 is MNHNS and CDR2 is SASEGT in the germline V gene. The CDR3 reads CASILLPGTPLGYTF. CDR3 in DNA: TGTGCCAGCATCCTCCTTCCGGGCACCCCTCTTGGCTACACCTTC.

The genes are TRBV5-1 and TRBJ2-5; TRBD2 agrees at 9 bases. Germline V gives CDR1 SGHRS, CDR2 YFSETQ. V lost 7 bases, J lost 3 bases, and 7 bases stayed unmatched. The CDR3 is made up of 14 amino acids. The CDR3 sequence: CASRRGGREETQYF. The CDR3 DNA reads TGCGCCAGCCGGAGGGGCGGGAGGGAAGAGACCCAGTACTTC.

V and J are TRBV4-2 and TRBJ2-1; 7 nucleotides agree with TRBD2. This CDR3 region has 12 residues. Germline V gene lookup returns CDR1 LGHNA and CDR2 YNFKEQ. Unmatched junction bases numbered 2, after V lost 4 bases and J lost 8 bases. CDR3 nucleotide sequence: TGTGCCAGCAGCCTGAGCGGGGATGAGCAGTTCTTC. This codes for CASSLSGDEQFF.

The rearrangement uses TRBV10-3 and TRBJ2-3, with D hard to call. V lost 6 bases to trimming and J lost 0 bases, with 10 bases between them. Germline V lookup: CDR1 ENHRY, CDR2 SYGVKD. The length of the CDR3 is 14 residues. The DNA for the CDR3 is TGTGCCATCAGCTGGACGAGGAGCACAGATACGCAGTATTTT. Translated, it gives CAISWTRSTDTQYF.

The CDR3 region has the DNA TGTGCCAGCAGTGAAGCGGGGGGACATATCCTCTCTACCTTC. It encodes CASSEAGGHILSTF. This chain uses TRBV6-1 with TRBJ1-2; D may be TRBD1 (6 bases). The CDR3 loop spans 14 amino acids. V was clipped by 0 bases and J by 14 bases, with 19 bases between them. Germline V CDR1 and CDR2: MNHNS, SASEGT.

The rearrangement links TRBV7-2 to TRBJ2-1, with a possible D match to TRBD2 (5 bases). CDR3 length: 15 residues. Trimming left V 0 bases short and J 4 bases short, with 10 bases between. Germline V gives CDR1 SGHTA, CDR2 FQGNSA. The CDR3 loop reads CASSLAPGSYNEQFF. As DNA, the CDR3 is TGTGCCAGCAGCTTAGCGCCGGGATCTTACAATGAGCAGTTCTTC.

This clone occurred once. The chain combines TRBV4-1 with TRBJ1-1; 9 nucleotides line up with TRBD1. The CDR3 loop spans 16 amino acids. V was pared by 2 bases and J by 5 bases, with 9 bases of the junction left unmatched. Per germline, CDR1 MGHRA and CDR2 YSYEKL. DNA of the CDR3: TGCGCCAGCAGCCAATTGGGACAGGGTTCGAGAACTGAAGCTTTCTTT. Residues: CASSQLGQGSRTEAFF.

The rearrangement uses TRBV10-3 and TRBJ1-2; no definite D call. Germline loops: CDR1 ENHRY, CDR2 SYGVKD. The CDR3 loop spans 11 amino acids. V dropped 7 bases and J dropped 9 bases, with 12 bases sitting between them. CDR3 in DNA: TGTGCCATCAACCGGGGTTCCAGCTACACCTTC. Translation: CAINRGSSYTF.

Only one count was recorded for this clone. This sample includes further DNA sequences coding for the same CDR3. This chain joins TRBV30 and TRBJ1-3; D gene unclear. V lost 5 bases, J lost 0 bases, and 5 bases lay in between. Germline V CDR1 and CDR2: GTSNPN, SVGIG (reference sequence). The CDR3 is 12 amino acids. CDR3 DNA sequence: TGTGCCTGGGGTGGCTCTGGAAACACCATATATTTT. It is translated as CAWGGSGNTIYF.

The chain links TRBV6-6 to TRBJ1-2; D perhaps matches TRBD1 (5 bases). In germline, CDR1 is MNHNY, CDR2 SVGAGI (reference sequence). V was clipped by 2 bases and J by 3 bases, with 10 bases between them. The CDR3 extends over 14 amino acids. The CDR3 region is CASSYGRGDYGYTF. In nucleotides, the CDR3 is TGTGCCAGCAGTTACGGGCGGGGGGACTATGGCTACACCTTC.

This clone was recorded once. The CDR3 bases are TGTGCCAGCATCGACCCCGGGAAGGGCAATCAGCCCCAGCATTTT. Translation gives CASIDPGKGNQPQHF. J is TRBJ1-5 and V is TRBV28; no definite D call. This CDR3 has 15 amino acids. In germline, CDR1 is MDHEN, CDR2 SYDVKM. V gave up 7 bases and J gave up 2 bases, with 15 bases separating them.

The V and J genes are TRBV27 and TRBJ2-3, with TRBD2 matching over 8 bases. Per the germline V gene, CDR1 is MNHEY and CDR2 is SMNVEV (reference sequence). The V gene end was trimmed by 8 bases and the J gene end by 5 bases; junction bases not matched to a gene: 6. There are 13 residues in the CDR3. The CDR3 coding sequence is TGTGCCAGCGTCGGGGGGGCAGAAGATACGCAGTATTTT. Amino acids: CASVGGAEDTQYF.

Concerning this clone: The sample has other DNA sequences that encode this CDR3 too. The V and J genes are TRBV10-2 and TRBJ1-5; no clear D gene. This CDR3 is 13 amino acids long. Germline V gives CDR1 WSHSY, CDR2 SAAADI. V lost 1 base, J lost 0 bases, and 1 base lay in between. The CDR3, as DNA: TGCGCCAGCAGTGAGTTTAGCAATCAGCCCCAGCATTTT. It is translated as CASSEFSNQPQHF.

The V call is TRBV4-3, the J call TRBJ1-4, with D perhaps TRBD1 (6 bases). Germline assignment: CDR1 LGHNA and CDR2 YSLEER. V was trimmed by 1 base and J by 7 bases, leaving 16 bases between them. The CDR3 loop spans 16 amino acids. The CDR3 is CASSQAKKGGLEKLFF. The CDR3 DNA is TGCGCCAGCAGCCAAGCCAAGAAAGGGGGACTTGAAAAACTGTTTTTT.

This clone was seen once. Other nucleotide sequences in the sample specify the same CDR3. The chain combines TRBV28 with TRBJ2-7; tentative D call: TRBD1 (5 bases). Trimming took off 7 bases at V and 3 bases at J, with 7 bases between the two ends. Germline loops: CDR1 MDHEN, CDR2 SYDVKM. The CDR3 has 11 residues. The CDR3 DNA reads as TGTGCCAGCACTAGGGGCTACGAGCAGTACTTC. It is translated as CASTRGYEQYF.

The V and J genes are TRBV2 and TRBJ2-7; D is unresolved. V was clipped by 6 bases and J by 7 bases, with 16 bases between them. The CDR3 consists of 13 residues. Germline CDR1 reads SNHLY; CDR2 reads FYNNEI. CDR3 residues: CASSLLADGEQYF. CDR3 sequence (DNA): TGTGCCAGCAGCTTACTCGCGGACGGAGAGCAGTACTTC.

The chain carries TRBV2 and TRBJ2-3, with TRBD2 as a possible D gene (6 bases). The CDR3 extends over 17 amino acids. The ends were cut back, 3 bases at V and 9 bases at J, with 25 bases in the middle. Germline CDR1 reads SNHLY; CDR2 reads FYNNEI. CDR3 nucleotides: TGTGCCAGCAGTGAGCGGGGACTCCCCGGCGGCCGGACCACGCAGTATTTT. This encodes CASSERGLPGGRTTQYF.